This T cell receptor beta chain was recovered during a study of high-grade serous ovarian cancer treatment subgroups (dated by TCRdb to 2020 to 2022). Regarding the complete study: On average, each sample produced roughly 13,000 sequencing reads and over 6,000 unique TCR beta rearrangements. Under a laparoscopic triage algorithm, patients with high-grade serous ovarian cancer were grouped by complete gross resection or by neoadjuvant chemotherapy response, and the study profiled the TCR beta repertoires of these patients. Each patient contributed one primary tumor and two metastatic tumor samples, giving approximately 91 samples in total. The cohort comprised approximately 30 patients: roughly 10 with no residual disease after primary surgery (R0), roughly 10 excellent NACT responders, and roughly 10 poor NACT responders.

The investigation overall reported the following: Bulk tumor TCR sequencing lacked spatial information, limiting insight into HGSC tumor complexity and diversity. Repertoire similarity between tumors of the same patient ranged about 0.1 to 0.79, whereas almost no similarity was seen between different patients. TCR clonal relatedness correlated positively with neoantigen level and, by trend, with copy number variation and mutation load from whole-genome sequencing. TCR repertoire analyses focused on CDR3; CDR1 and CDR2 were not analyzed.

The tumor samples were collected prior to definitive surgery or chemotherapy. Genomic DNA was extracted by the MD Anderson Biospecimen Extraction Resource, and TCR sequencing was done by the MD Anderson Cancer Genomics Laboratory. The 85 to 95 tumor samples underwent high-throughput TCR profiling with ImmunoSEQ. As for how the authors treated the data: The repertoire diversity metrics included richness (unique productive sequences), clonality, evenness and relatedness, and the Bhattacharyya coefficient was used to measure similarity between samples. A sensitivity analysis that removed TCRs with fewer than two reads produced consistent conclusions. TCRdb took over this immuneACCESS table, retaining in-frame rearrangements with V and J assigned. Such tables are incomplete; in checked studies, under half of the missing clones stem from an unresolved V gene, and the remainder is unexplained. V, J and clone size derive from that table, while D and trimming were established from the DNA sequence. This sample gives about 5,200 clones in total; around 81% of them show up just once. About 9.1% of the sample is in the top ten clones.

A word on this clone: Its specific antigen is unknown. No much larger clonotype is one base removed from it; base qualities were not supplied.

The CDR3 contains 15 residues, cysteine and phenylalanine counted. The CDR3 DNA has 45 bases and is translated from base 1. V lost 3 bases and J lost 5 bases; the stretch between them is 13 bases long. The germline V gene (reference sequence) provides CDR1 MNHNY and CDR2 SVGAGI. The receptor was derived from a human donor with high-grade serous ovarian cancer. This receptor chain uses TRBV6-6 and TRBJ2-2, and possibly TRBD1, on 6 matching bases. The sample taken for sequencing was tumor tissue. The CDR3: CASSYTGTLTGELFF. The nucleotides are TGTGCCAGCAGTTATACCGGGACACTTACCGGGGAGCTGTTTTTT.